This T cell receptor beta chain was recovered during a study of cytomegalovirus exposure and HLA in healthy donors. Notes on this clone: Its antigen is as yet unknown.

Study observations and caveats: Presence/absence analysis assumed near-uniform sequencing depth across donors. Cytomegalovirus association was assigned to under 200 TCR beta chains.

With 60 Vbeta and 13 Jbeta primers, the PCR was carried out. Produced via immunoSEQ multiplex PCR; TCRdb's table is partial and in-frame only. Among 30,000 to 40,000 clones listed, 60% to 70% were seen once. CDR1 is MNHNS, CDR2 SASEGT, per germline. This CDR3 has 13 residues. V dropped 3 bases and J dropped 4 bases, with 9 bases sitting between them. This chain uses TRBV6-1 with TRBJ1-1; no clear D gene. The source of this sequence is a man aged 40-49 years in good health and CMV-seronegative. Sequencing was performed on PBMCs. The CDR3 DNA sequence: TGTGCCAGCAGTGAGATGGAGGGCACTGAAGCTTTCTTT. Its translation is CASSEMEGTEAFF.